What follows are 28 T cell receptor beta chains derived from one specimen sequenced in a study of blood T cell repertoires in COVID-19 (dated by TCRdb to the early 2020s). The library came from the immunoSEQ multiplex PCR assay. The clones in this table, taken by TCRdb from immuneACCESS, are in-frame only. Not every clone is retained; where verified, under half of the shortfall comes from an unresolved V gene, and the cause of the rest is unknown. Here the sample has 400,000 to 500,000 clones; roughly 89% occur a single time. The ten largest clones take up roughly 1.4% of the sample. The specimen was peripheral blood. The receptors were sampled from a woman in her twenties or thirties with active or convalescent COVID-19.

For this clone: The DNA is left out, because the CDR3 cannot be placed on it with certainty; the CDR3 is given as TCRdb lists it. This chain connects TRBV4-1 to TRBJ2-3; the D call in the table, TRBD1, was not verified against the DNA. Per germline, CDR1 MGHRA and CDR2 YSYEKL. The CDR3 is 15 residues long, ends included. CDR3 residues: CASSSSGQGADTQYF.

The V and J genes are TRBV6-1 and TRBJ1-4; no clear D gene. Trimming cost V 3 bases and J 0 bases, with 8 bases left between them. The CDR3 is 15 amino acids. Germline loops: CDR1 MNHNS, CDR2 SASEGT. CDR3 region: CASSEFEATNEKLFF. For the CDR3, the DNA is TGTGCCAGCAGTGAGTTTGAGGCAACTAATGAAAAACTGTTTTTT.

This clone occurred many times. This chain joins TRBV3-1 (or the pseudogene TRBV3-2) and TRBJ1-3, with 7 bases matching TRBD1. The CDR3 totals 17 residues. The V gene end was trimmed by 0 bases and the J gene end by 2 bases; junction bases not matched to a gene: 7. Germline-derived CDR1 and CDR2 are LGHDT and YNNKEL (reference sequence). CDR3 bases: TGTGCCAGCAGCCAAGATGATGGGACAGCTCCTGGAAACACCATATATTTT. Its protein is CASSQDDGTAPGNTIYF.

This rearrangement joins TRBV6-1 to TRBJ1-5; D is unclear. There are 17 residues in the CDR3. Germline V CDR1 and CDR2: MNHNS, SASEGT. V gave up 0 bases and J gave up 0 bases, with 12 bases separating them. CDR3 nucleotide sequence: TGTGCCAGCAGTGAAGCTTCGGAGCGCTATAGCAATCAGCCCCAGCATTTT. Its protein is CASSEASERYSNQPQHF.

This chain connects TRBV5-4 to TRBJ1-2; possible D gene TRBD1, 5 bases. V lost 3 bases and J lost 8, with 14 bases in between. Germline V lookup: CDR1 SGHNT, CDR2 YYREEE (reference sequence). The CDR3 loop spans 13 amino acids. CDR3 in DNA: TGTGCCAGCAGCTCCCTGTGGGGCGAAGGCTACACCTTC. The encoded protein is CASSSLWGEGYTF.

The chain couples TRBV4-1 to TRBJ1-5; D possibly corresponds to TRBD1 (6 bases). This CDR3 comprises 15 residues. The germline V gene encodes CDR1 MGHRA and CDR2 YSYEKL. V lost 3 bases and J lost 3, with 12 bases in between. The CDR3 DNA reads as TGCGCCAGCAGCCACTATGACAGGTCCAATCAGCCCCAGCATTTT. This translates into CASSHYDRSNQPQHF.

The genes are TRBV10-3 and TRBJ2-2, with a possible D match to TRBD2 (5 bases). CDR1 and CDR2 (germline): ENHRY, SYGVKD. Trimming removed 3 bases at V and 0 bases at J, with 14 bases between. The CDR3 is 17 residues long. CDR3 sequence (DNA): TGTGCCATCAGTGAACGACGGGGAACTCCGAACACCGGGGAGCTGTTTTTT. Protein sequence: CAISERRGTPNTGELFF.

CDR3 amino acids: CASSPIMAGGLSGANVLTF. CDR3 DNA sequence: TGCGCCAGCAGCCCCATAATGGCAGGGGGCCTCTCTGGGGCCAACGTCCTGACTTTC. The rearrangement joins TRBV4-1 to TRBJ2-6, with 8 bases matching TRBD1. Trimming removed 4 bases from V and 0 bases from J; junction bases left unmatched: 11. The germline V gene encodes CDR1 MGHRA and CDR2 YSYEKL. The CDR3 sequence is 19 residues long.

The chain employs TRBV11-2 and TRBJ1-6, with TRBD1 matching 10 bases. In germline, CDR1 is SGHAT, CDR2 FQNNGV. This CDR3 is built from 16 residues. After removal of 4 bases from V and 14 bases from J, the junction contained 14 bases not matched to a gene. The DNA for the CDR3 is TGTGCCAGCAGCTCACCGACAGGACAGGGGGAAGGAGCCCTCCACTTT. It encodes CASSSPTGQGEGALHF.

The J gene is TRBJ1-2, the V gene TRBV12-3 or TRBV12-4; D is undetermined. Trimming took 1 base from V and 4 from J, leaving 7 bases between them. The CDR3 is 13 residues long. CDR3 in DNA: TGTGCCAGCAGTTTAGGGGCAGGCTATGGCTACACCTTC. This gives the protein CASSLGAGYGYTF.

The genes are TRBV19 and TRBJ1-2; D may be TRBD1 (6 bases). Germline values: CDR1 LNHDA, CDR2 SQIVND (reference sequence). Trimming stripped 4 bases from V and 6 bases from J, with 12 bases between. The CDR3 consists of 13 residues. This chain's CDR3 is CASSTLRGDGYTF. DNA of the CDR3: TGTGCCAGTAGTACGCTCAGGGGAGATGGCTACACCTTC.

The V call is TRBV14, the J call TRBJ2-5; a possible D gene is TRBD1 (5 bases). The ends were cut back, 8 bases at V and 1 base at J, with 8 bases in the middle. The CDR3 contains 12 residues. The germline gives CDR1 SGHDN, CDR2 FVKESK. CDR3 coding DNA: TGTGCCAGCGGGGCAGTCCAAGAGACCCAGTACTTC. It translates to CASGAVQETQYF.

The V gene is TRBV5-1, the J gene TRBJ1-1; 7 bases fit TRBD1. V was pared by 2 bases and J by 4 bases, with 8 bases of the junction left unmatched. Germline V gives CDR1 SGHRS, CDR2 YFSETQ. The CDR3 spans 15 residues. CDR3 amino acids: CASSFAGTVTTEAFF. CDR3 sequence (DNA): TGCGCCAGCAGCTTTGCCGGGACAGTGACCACTGAAGCTTTCTTT.

This chain joins TRBV9 and TRBJ2-1; a weak D match, TRBD1 (6 bases). CDR1 and CDR2 from the germline V gene are SGDLS and YYNGEE. Trimming took off 3 bases at V and 5 bases at J, with 9 bases between the two ends. The CDR3 spans 13 residues. CDR3 in amino acids: CASSGDTNNEQFF. The CDR3 DNA is TGTGCCAGCAGCGGGGACACCAACAATGAGCAGTTCTTC.

The chain combines TRBV3-1 (or the pseudogene TRBV3-2) with TRBJ2-3; D is perhaps TRBD2 (6 bases). Trimming removed 4 bases from V and 5 bases from J, with 16 bases in between. This CDR3 is built from 15 residues. Germline V gene data show CDR1 as LGHDT and CDR2 as YNNKEL (reference sequence). The CDR3 is CASSPGNLARDTQYF. The CDR3 DNA follows: TGTGCCAGCAGCCCAGGAAACCTAGCGCGAGATACGCAGTATTTT.

This clone was counted a single time. The chain couples TRBV7-9 to TRBJ1-4; tentatively, D is TRBD1 (5 bases). The CDR3 runs 15 residues. In germline, CDR1 is SEHNR, CDR2 FQNEAQ (reference sequence). Trimming shortened V by 6 bases and J by 4 bases, and 15 bases separated the two germline ends. CDR3 nucleotides: TGTGCCAGCAGGTCTGACAGTAGTCTTAATGAAAAACTGTTTTTT. Protein: CASRSDSSLNEKLFF.

The J gene is TRBJ1-2, the V gene TRBV19, with D hard to call. CDR1 and CDR2 from the germline V gene are LNHDA and SQIVND (reference sequence). Trimming pared 3 bases from V and 0 bases from J, leaving 11 bases between. There are 15 residues in the CDR3. CDR3 DNA sequence: TGTGCCAGTAGTATTTTTGGCAGGACTAACTATGGCTACACCTTC. Residues: CASSIFGRTNYGYTF.

This clone was seen only once. The V gene is TRBV7-9, the J gene TRBJ2-7, with a tentative D call TRBD2 (6 bases). The CDR3 length is 13 residues. V lost 11 bases and J lost 3, with 17 bases in between. The V gene's germline CDR1 is SEHNR and CDR2 FQNEAQ (reference sequence). CDR3 sequence (DNA): TGTGCCCTGGGGCGGGACGCCAGCTACGAGCAGTACTTC. Its protein is CALGRDASYEQYF.

The chain combines TRBV6-4 with TRBJ2-7; 10 nucleotides match TRBD2. Per the germline V gene, CDR1 is MRHNA and CDR2 is SNTAGT. The CDR3 is made up of 15 amino acids. The V gene end was trimmed by 4 bases and the J gene end by 2 bases; junction bases not matched to a gene: 5. This CDR3 is CASSVTSGAAYEQYF. CDR3 in DNA: TGTGCCAGCAGTGTCACTAGCGGGGCTGCCTACGAGCAGTACTTC.

This clone was observed once. J is TRBJ1-1 and V is TRBV6-5; D not resolved. CDR1 and CDR2 from the germline V gene are MNHEY and SVGAGI. V was clipped by 10 bases and J by 1 base, with 19 bases between them. The CDR3 is 15 residues long. CDR3 DNA sequence: TGTGCCACCCGATCGAGTGGGGAGACGAACACTGAAGCTTTCTTT. This encodes CATRSSGETNTEAFF.

This clone was recorded a few times. This sequence joins TRBV7-9 and TRBJ1-3, with D perhaps matching TRBD1 (6 bases). The V and J ends lost 5 bases and 4 bases respectively, with 18 bases between them. CDR3 length: 16 residues. Germline CDR1 is SEHNR and CDR2 is FQNEAQ (reference sequence). The CDR3 spells CASSPPVSGAGNTIYF. CDR3 bases: TGTGCCAGCAGCCCACCAGTGTCAGGGGCCGGAAACACCATATATTTT.

The chain recombines TRBV3-1 (or the pseudogene TRBV3-2) with TRBJ1-1; 7 nucleotides agree with TRBD1. CDR1 and CDR2 (germline): LGHDT, YNNKEL (reference sequence). There are 15 residues in the CDR3. The V and J ends lost 3 bases and 0 bases, in that order; junction bases with no gene match: 4. The CDR3 DNA follows: TGTGCCAGCAGCCAGCGACAGGGAATGAACACTGAAGCTTTCTTT. It translates to CASSQRQGMNTEAFF.

The chain uses TRBV5-1 and TRBJ1-1; 8 bases are a match to TRBD1. This CDR3 is built from 15 residues. The germline CDR1 and CDR2 sequences are SGHRS and YFSETQ. V shed 0 bases and J 3 bases; nucleotides not matched to a gene: 4. The CDR3 here is CASSLEAGGYTEAFF. The CDR3, as DNA: TGCGCCAGCAGCTTGGAGGCAGGGGGCTACACTGAAGCTTTCTTT.

This chain connects TRBV5-6 to TRBJ2-7; D is possibly TRBD1 (6 bases). CDR3 size: 14 residues. Germline V gives CDR1 SGHDT, CDR2 YYEEEE. V was pared by 0 bases and J by 3 bases, with 10 bases between. CDR3 region: CASSLGGPRYEQYF. CDR3 nucleotide sequence: TGTGCCAGCAGCTTGGGGGGGCCGCGCTACGAGCAGTACTTC.

The gene calls are TRBV18 and TRBJ2-7; 8 nucleotides line up with TRBD1. CDR3 length: 16 residues. Germline lookup yields CDR1 KGHSH and CDR2 LQKENI. V was pared by 1 base and J by 0 bases, with 5 bases of the junction left unmatched. This CDR3 is CASSPLWTGSSYEQYF. The CDR3 DNA sequence: TGTGCCAGCTCACCACTCTGGACAGGGAGCTCCTACGAGCAGTACTTC.

The CDR3 region is CASSHETSGAPSEQYF. CDR3 coding DNA: TGCGCCAGCAGCCACGAAACTAGCGGGGCTCCCTCCGAGCAGTACTTC. V gene TRBV4-1 combines with J gene TRBJ2-7; TRBD2 aligns across 10 bases. CDR3 length equals 16 residues. Germline loops: CDR1 MGHRA, CDR2 YSYEKL. V gave up 3 bases and J gave up 6 bases; unmatched junction bases: 11.

The chain joins TRBV27 to TRBJ2-5; tentative D call: TRBD1 (6 bases). There are 15 residues in the CDR3. CDR1 MNHEY and CDR2 SMNVEV come from the germline V gene (reference sequence). With 5 bases removed from V and 2 bases from J, the gap between germline ends came to 15 bases. The chain's CDR3 is CASSVAGTPQETQYF. The CDR3 nucleotides read TGTGCCAGCAGTGTCGCCGGGACACCTCAAGAGACCCAGTACTTC.

The chain recombines TRBV19 with TRBJ1-2; 8 bases line up with TRBD1. In germline, CDR1 is LNHDA, CDR2 SQIVND (reference sequence). Germline trimming cut 3 bases from V and 6 bases from J; bases unmatched to any gene: 12. CDR3 size: 16 residues. The CDR3 DNA reads TGTGCCAGTAGTATCCTGACAGGGGTGAAGCGTGATGGCTACACCTTC. Protein: CASSILTGVKRDGYTF.